Following are 13 T cell receptor beta chains from one sample sequenced in a study of radiation and T cells in renal cell carcinoma. Time point in this sample: baseline pretreatment blood. The treatment is: 15 Gy SBRT to primary tumor, nephrectomy 4 weeks later. The assay was immunoSEQ multiplex PCR, and TCRdb's table has in-frame clones only and misses some. Here the sample spans about 150,000 clones, approximately 90% being singletons. The sample was blood, taken from a patient whose treatment included radiotherapy and nephrectomy. The receptors were gathered from a woman in her forties or fifties with renal cell carcinoma.

This clone is a singleton in its sample. This rearrangement joins TRBV6-5 to TRBJ2-7; no reliable D call. Germline CDR1 is MNHEY and CDR2 is SVGAGI. CDR3 length: 12 amino acids. Between the trimmed V and J ends, which lost 6 bases and 6 bases, there was a span of 12 bases. The CDR3 here is CASSPTVGEQYF. In nucleotides, the CDR3 is TGTGCCAGCAGCCCCACCGTGGGCGAGCAGTACTTC.

The chain employs TRBV7-2 and TRBJ2-5; 12 nucleotides align to TRBD1. J was trimmed by 8 bases and V by 1 base; bases with no gene match: 8. Looked up from germline, CDR1 is SGHTA and CDR2 is FQGNSA. The CDR3 consists of 16 residues. Written as DNA, the CDR3 is TGTGCCAGCAGCTTAGTGGGGACAGGGGGCAAGAGAACCCAGTACTTC. Translation gives CASSLVGTGGKRTQYF.

The chain links TRBV4-1 to TRBJ1-5, with D possibly matching TRBD1 (5 bases). The CDR3 runs to 15 residues. Deletions cut 4 bases from V and 0 bases from J, with 10 bases between. From germline, CDR1 is MGHRA and CDR2 YSYEKL. Here the CDR3 DNA reads TGCGCCAGCAGCCCTCCAGGGAATAGCAATCAGCCCCAGCATTTT. It yields the protein CASSPPGNSNQPQHF.

This clone appeared a single time. This chain uses TRBV25-1 with TRBJ1-3, with 7 bases that match TRBD1. CDR1 is MGHDK and CDR2 is SYGVNS in the germline V gene. J gave up 0 bases and V 4 bases, and 6 bases lay outside the gene matches. This CDR3 is 16 amino acids long. CDR3 in amino acids: CASSVQGYYSGNTIYF. The CDR3 DNA follows: TGTGCCAGCAGTGTACAGGGGTATTACTCTGGAAACACCATATATTTT.

V usage is TRBV30 and J usage is TRBJ2-1; D uncertain. Germline CDR1 reads GTSNPN; CDR2 reads SVGIG (reference sequence). The CDR3 runs to 12 residues. The ends were cut back, 2 bases at V and 4 bases at J, with 6 bases in the middle. The chain's CDR3 is CAWSPLYNEQFF. For the CDR3, the DNA is TGTGCCTGGAGTCCCTTATACAATGAGCAGTTCTTC.

This clone was observed once. The V gene is TRBV4-3, the J gene TRBJ1-5, with D hard to call. The ends were cut back, 1 base at V and 2 bases at J, with 6 bases in the middle. CDR3 size: 14 residues. CDR1 is LGHNA, CDR2 YSLEER, per germline. This CDR3 reads CASSQVRGNQPQHF. The CDR3 DNA is TGCGCCAGCAGCCAAGTCCGGGGCAATCAGCCCCAGCATTTT.

The chain combines TRBV6-6 with TRBJ2-1; D call uncertain. The CDR3 contains 13 residues. Germline lookup yields CDR1 MNHNY and CDR2 SVGAGI (reference sequence). V dropped 4 bases and J dropped 7 bases, with 11 bases sitting between them. The CDR3 DNA reads as TGTGCCAGCAGTTGGAAGTCGGCAAATGAGCAGTTCTTC. This sequence encodes CASSWKSANEQFF.

Comments on this clone: At one end, the junction sequence differs from germline, possibly due to a read error. This rearrangement joins TRBV7-7 to TRBJ2-7, with a weak D call TRBD1 (8 bases). The germline CDR1 and CDR2 sequences are SSHAT and FNYEAQ (reference sequence). The CDR3 is 13 residues long. The CDR3 here is CASSTDREGEQYF. The CDR3, as DNA: TGTGCTAGCAGCACGGACAGGGAGGGCGAGCAGTACTTC.

Of note for this clone: This specimen includes other DNA sequences encoding the same CDR3. V usage is TRBV18 and J usage is TRBJ1-1; maybe TRBD1 (5 bases). Germline V gives CDR1 KGHSH, CDR2 LQKENI. V lost 6 bases and J lost 1, with 9 bases in between. The CDR3 covers 13 residues. This CDR3 reads CASSPGQNTEAFF. CDR3 coding DNA: TGTGCCAGCTCCCCCGGACAGAACACTGAAGCTTTCTTT. Full variable domain (outside the CDR3, taken from reference TRBV18 and TRBJ1-1): NAGVMQNPRHLVRRRGQEARLRCSPMKGHSHVYWYRQLPEEGLKFMVYLQKENIIDESGMPKERFSAEFPKEGPSILRIQQVVRGDSAAYFCASSPGQNTEAFFGQGTRLTVV.

The V gene is TRBV14, the J gene TRBJ2-1, with TRBD1 identical over 8 bases. V lost 5 bases and J lost 2; bases outside the gene matches: 5. This CDR3 has 15 amino acids. The germline CDR1 and CDR2 sequences are SGHDN and FVKESK. The CDR3 here is CASSIRTGTYNEQFF. The CDR3 nucleotides read TGTGCCAGCAGCATTCGGACAGGGACCTACAATGAGCAGTTCTTC.

This clone was picked up one time. V usage is TRBV7-2 and J usage is TRBJ2-7; D possibly corresponds to TRBD2 (7 bases). Germline-derived CDR1 and CDR2 are SGHTA and FQGNSA. V lost 2 bases and J lost 4, with 18 bases in between. CDR3 size: 16 residues. This CDR3 is CASSLRAGAIVYEQYF. DNA for the CDR3: TGTGCCAGCAGCTTACGGGCGGGGGCGATCGTGTACGAGCAGTACTTC.

The J gene is TRBJ2-6, the V gene TRBV5-1, with D hard to call. This CDR3 comprises 15 residues. The germline CDR1 and CDR2 sequences are SGHRS and YFSETQ. Trimming stripped 7 bases from V and 0 bases from J, with 11 bases between. CDR3 sequence reads: CASLPGASGANVLTF. In DNA form, the CDR3 reads TGCGCCAGCCTCCCAGGAGCCTCTGGGGCCAACGTCCTGACTTTC.

The chain is built from TRBV4-1 and TRBJ2-1; TRBD1 matches at 7 bases. The germline V gene has CDR1 MGHRA and CDR2 YSYEKL. The trim removed 4 bases at V and 1 base at J, leaving 16 bases unmatched. The CDR3 totals 19 residues. The CDR3: CASSPSGVQGVGSYNEQFF. CDR3 sequence (DNA): TGCGCCAGCAGCCCATCCGGGGTTCAGGGGGTTGGGTCCTACAATGAGCAGTTCTTC.